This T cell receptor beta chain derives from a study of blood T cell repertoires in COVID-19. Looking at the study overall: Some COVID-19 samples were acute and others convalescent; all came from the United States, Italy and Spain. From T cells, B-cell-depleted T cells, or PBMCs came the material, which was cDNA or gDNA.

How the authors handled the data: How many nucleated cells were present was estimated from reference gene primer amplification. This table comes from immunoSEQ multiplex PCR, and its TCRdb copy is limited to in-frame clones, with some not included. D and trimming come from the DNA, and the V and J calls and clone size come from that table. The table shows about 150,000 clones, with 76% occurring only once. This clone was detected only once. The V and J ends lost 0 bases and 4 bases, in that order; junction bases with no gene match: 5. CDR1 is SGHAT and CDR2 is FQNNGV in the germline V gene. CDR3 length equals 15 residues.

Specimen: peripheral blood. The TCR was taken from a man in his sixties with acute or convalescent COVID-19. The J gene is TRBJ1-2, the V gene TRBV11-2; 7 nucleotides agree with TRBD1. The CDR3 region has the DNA TGTGCCAGCAGCTTAGATCTGGGGGACAGCTATGGCTACACCTTC. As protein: CASSLDLGDSYGYTF. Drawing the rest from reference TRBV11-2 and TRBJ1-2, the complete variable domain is EAGVAQSPRYKIIEKRQSVAFWCNPISGHATLYWYQQILGQGPKLLIQFQNNGVVDDSQLPKDRFSAERLKGVDSTLKIQPAKLEDSAVYLCASSLDLGDSYGYTFGSGTRLTVV.